This paragraph reports one T cell receptor (beta chain). What antigen it recognizes has not been identified. One base away there is no much larger clone; base qualities are not given. The source of the sample is a study of blood T cell repertoires in COVID-19 (dated by TCRdb to 2018 to 2020). Regarding the complete study: The collaborator samples originated in the United States, Italy and Spain and spanned the acute and convalescent phases of COVID-19. The prospective study material was composed of cDNA or gDNA derived from T cells, B-cell-depleted T cells, or PBMCs. Subjects who had been exposed to COVID-19, were actively infected with it, or had recovered from it provided the deeply sampled blood TCRbeta repertoires that made up the dataset. A freely available public database, intended as a resource for researchers studying the immune response to SARS-CoV-2, is where the repertoires were released. Samples were obtained from the ongoing ImmuneRACE study (first 160 participants) and from 1,200 or so subjects provided by 6 global collaborators. A de-identified subject ID, COVID-19 status, age in years and sex were almost always included in the sample metadata. Where HLA class I and class II types were available, the types were taken from metadata supplied by the sample provider, not from assay-based typing.

Spanning cysteine to phenylalanine, the CDR3 consists of 17 amino acids. Only the CDR3 portion is preserved as DNA: 51 bases, with reading frame beginning at the first base. Via the germline V gene (reference sequence), CDR1 is LGHDT and CDR2 YNNKEL. The V end gives up 0 bases and the J end 7 bases, leaving 14 bases in the junction not matched to a gene. On the study overall, not on this receptor specifically: How much clinical and demographic metadata was included differed by source and by participant, and the metadata was provided uncurated.

TCRbeta CDR3 regions were amplified from genomic DNA by means of the immunoSEQ Assay, a bias-controlled multiplex PCR. In the paper's pipeline: Within the assay, amplification of reference gene primers was used to estimate how many nucleated cells each sample contained. To quantify the absolute abundance of each unique TCRbeta CDR3 rearrangement, sequence reads were collapsed and filtered. Productive Simpson clonality was computed per sample as the square root of Simpson's diversity index over productive rearrangements. TCRdb limited this immuneACCESS table to in-frame rearrangements with V and J called. A share of clones is missing; checked studies link under half to unresolved V genes, and the rest is unexplained. V and J calls and clone size are copied from that table; D and trimming were computed from the DNA. This sample comprises 250,000 or so clones, 75% to 90% of them detected only once. Over 3.5% of the sample is in the top ten clones.

Participants in the prospective study were aged roughly 18 to 100 years, lived in about two dozen United States geographic areas, and enrolled through a virtual design. Cohort assignment in the prospective study relied on participant-reported clinical history from a screening survey and a study questionnaire. In the prospective study, whole blood, serum and a nasopharyngeal or oropharyngeal swab were collected from each participant by mobile phlebotomists. Additional blood draws and questionnaires over an approximately 2-month period could optionally be provided by prospective study participants. Prospective study blood samples were shipped either frozen or at room temperature before DNA extraction.

The TCR originated in a woman in her 30s with acute COVID-19. This sequence uses TRBV3-1 (or the pseudogene TRBV3-2) and TRBJ2-7; a stretch of 8 junction bases matches TRBD1. What was sequenced was PBMCs or T cells enriched from blood (not recorded which). The CDR3 region: CASSQDTMRGQGGEQYF. DNA sequence: TGTGCCAGCAGCCAAGACACAATGCGAGGACAGGGCGGGGAGCAGTACTTC.